This T cell receptor beta chain was identified in a study of T-cell reconstitution after alpha-beta-depleted transplantation in children. The CDR3 spans 14 residues. Germline CDR1 is DFQATT and CDR2 is SNEGSKA (reference sequence). Trimming cost V 6 bases and J 1 base; bases outside gene matches: 5. This clonotype occurred many times. A TCRbeta library incorporating unique molecular identifiers was prepared. TCRdb analysed the PCR reads with MiXCR anew, one entry per CDR3 protein. The table includes 200,000 to 250,000 distinct CDR3 sequences, around 12% detected once. The origin of this receptor is a human donor who donated a stem cell graft to a child with acute lymphoblastic leukemia. The chain recombines TRBV20-1 with TRBJ1-4; 7 positions agree with TRBD1. The sample here was PBMCs from the stem cell graft donor, taken from the stem cell graft. CDR3 in amino acids: CSAKRQGTNEKLFF. In nucleotides, the CDR3 is TGCAGTGCGAAGAGACAGGGAACTAATGAAAAACTGTTTTTT.